This TCR beta chain was obtained from a study of multiple sclerosis patients with progressive multifocal leukoencephalopathy. V was clipped by 7 bases and J by 0 bases, with 9 bases between them. The CDR3 sequence is 13 residues long. Germline CDR1 reads ENHRY; CDR2 reads SYGVKD. Regarding the study as a whole: Whether JC virus or general immunocompromise explains the findings remained unclear. Less diverse TRB repertoires were suggested in most PML patients.

The time point denotes: time of PML onset. At PML onset, T3 blood samples were taken. Using immunoSEQ multiplex PCR, the repertoire was profiled, and TCRdb retains in-frame clones only, with some absent. This table holds roughly 30,000 clones, 87% found once. In this sample, this clone turned up a few times. Its specificity is not known. The sample was PBMCs, taken from a patient treated with natalizumab. The sequence came from a middle-aged woman with progressive multifocal leukoencephalopathy. The genes are TRBV10-3 and TRBJ1-1; D call uncertain. This CDR3 is CAINPYLNTEAFF. In nucleotides, the CDR3 is TGTGCCATCAATCCATACCTGAACACTGAAGCTTTCTTT.